This T cell receptor (beta chain) was found in a study of blood T cell repertoires in COVID-19. This clone showed up just once. As processed by the authors: Counts of nucleated cells, estimated from reference gene primer amplification, were obtained. Sequenced by immunoSEQ multiplex PCR; TCRdb stores in-frame clones only, minus some. That table furnishes V, J and clone size, whereas the DNA furnished D and trimming. Among fewer than 600,000 clones, 70% to 90% were seen once, and the ten largest hold roughly 1.9%. Those enrolled, adults aged roughly 18 to 90 years, came from some 23 US areas. Recovered participants had two consecutive negative NP/OP PCR tests, healthcare professional clearance, or symptom resolution. The specimen was PBMCs or T cells enriched from blood (not recorded which). The receptor was isolated from a woman in her forties who had recovered from COVID-19.

The CDR3 DNA sequence: TGCGCCAGCAGCCCCTCTGGACTAGCGGGAGGGCCGCTCACCGGGGAGCTGTTTTTT. This encodes CASSPSGLAGGPLTGELFF. V usage is TRBV5-1 and J usage is TRBJ2-2; 15 nucleotides align to TRBD2. Germline CDR1 reads SGHRS; CDR2 reads YFSETQ. J was trimmed by 4 bases and V by 4 bases; bases with no gene match: 11. The CDR3 totals 19 residues.